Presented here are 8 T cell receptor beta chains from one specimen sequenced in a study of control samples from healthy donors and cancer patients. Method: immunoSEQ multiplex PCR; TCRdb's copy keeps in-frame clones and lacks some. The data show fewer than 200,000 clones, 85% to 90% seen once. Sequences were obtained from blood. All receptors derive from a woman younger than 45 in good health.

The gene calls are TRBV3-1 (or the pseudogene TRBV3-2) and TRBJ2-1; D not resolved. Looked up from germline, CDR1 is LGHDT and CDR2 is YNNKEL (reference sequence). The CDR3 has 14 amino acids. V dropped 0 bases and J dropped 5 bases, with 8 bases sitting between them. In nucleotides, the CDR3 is TGTGCCAGCAGCCAAGATCTAACAGACAATGAGCAGTTCTTC. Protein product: CASSQDLTDNEQFF.

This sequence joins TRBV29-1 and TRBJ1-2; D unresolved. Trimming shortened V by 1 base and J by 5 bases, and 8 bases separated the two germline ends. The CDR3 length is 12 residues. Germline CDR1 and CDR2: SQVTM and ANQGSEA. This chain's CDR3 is CSVEVVGYGYTF. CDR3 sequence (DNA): TGCAGCGTTGAAGTGGTGGGATATGGCTACACCTTC.

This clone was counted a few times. CDR3 protein: CASRKEQGLNQPQHF. In DNA, the CDR3 is TGTGCCAGCAGAAAAGAACAGGGCCTCAATCAGCCCCAGCATTTT. The chain uses TRBV6-5 and TRBJ1-5, with D perhaps TRBD1 (6 bases). The V end lost 6 bases, the J end lost 3 bases, and 15 bases lay between the germline ends. Germline V gene data show CDR1 as MNHEY and CDR2 as SVGAGI. The CDR3 is made up of 15 amino acids.

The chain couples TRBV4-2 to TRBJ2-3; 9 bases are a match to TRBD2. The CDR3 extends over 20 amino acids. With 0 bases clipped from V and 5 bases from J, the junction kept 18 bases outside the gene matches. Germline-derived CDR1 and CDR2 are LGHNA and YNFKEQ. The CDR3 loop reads CASSQDVGGGGAFWRDTQYF. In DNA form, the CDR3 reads TGTGCCAGCAGCCAAGATGTCGGCGGCGGGGGGGCCTTCTGGCGAGATACGCAGTATTTT.

Written as DNA, the CDR3 is TGTGCCAGCAGCTTACGAGCAGGGTCCAATGAAAAACTGTTTTTT. This encodes CASSLRAGSNEKLFF. The chain recombines TRBV7-9 with TRBJ1-4; perhaps TRBD1 as D (5 bases). Germline V CDR1 and CDR2: SEHNR, FQNEAQ (reference sequence). Trimming left V 2 bases short and J 5 bases short, with 12 bases between. The CDR3 extends over 15 amino acids. The variable domain in full, with the rest retrieved from reference TRBV7-9 and TRBJ1-4, is DTGVSQNPRHKITKRGQNVTFRCDPISEHNRLYWYRQTLGQGPEFLTYFQNEAQLEKSRLLSDRFSAERPKGSFSTLEIQRTEQGDSAMYLCASSLRAGSNEKLFFGSGTQLSVL.

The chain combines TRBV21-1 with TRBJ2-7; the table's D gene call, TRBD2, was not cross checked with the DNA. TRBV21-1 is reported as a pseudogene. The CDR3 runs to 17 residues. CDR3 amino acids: CASSKGRLAGLTYEQYV. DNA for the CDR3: TGTGCCAGCAGCAAAGGGCGGCTAGCGGGGCTTACTTACGAGCAGTACGTC.

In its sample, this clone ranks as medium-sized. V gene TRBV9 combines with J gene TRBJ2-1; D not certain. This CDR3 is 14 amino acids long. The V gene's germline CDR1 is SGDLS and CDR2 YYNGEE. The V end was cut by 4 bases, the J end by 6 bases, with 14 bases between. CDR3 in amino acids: CASSLYDSANEQFF. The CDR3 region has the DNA TGTGCCAGCAGCTTATACGACTCTGCCAATGAGCAGTTCTTC. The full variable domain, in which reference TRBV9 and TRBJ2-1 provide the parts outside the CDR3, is DSGVTQTPKHLITATGQRVTLRCSPRSGDLSVYWYQQSLDQGLQFLIQYYNGEERAKGNILERFSAQQFPDLHSELNLSSLELGDSALYFCASSLYDSANEQFFGPGTRLTVL.

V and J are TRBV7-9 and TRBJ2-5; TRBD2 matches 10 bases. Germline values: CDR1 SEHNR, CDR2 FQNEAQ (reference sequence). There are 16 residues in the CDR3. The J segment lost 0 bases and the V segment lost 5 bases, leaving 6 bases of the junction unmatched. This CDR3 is CASSPNSGRYQETQYF. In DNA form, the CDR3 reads TGTGCCAGCAGCCCCAATAGCGGGAGGTACCAAGAGACCCAGTACTTC.